These 14 T cell receptor beta chains share one sample of origin, sequenced in a study of neurological immune-mediated disorders. One entry per CDR3 protein, called by TCRdb with MiXCR from the 5' RACE reads. The table shows roughly 39,000 distinct CDR3 sequences, with 7.2% occurring only once. Specimen: CD4+ T cells from blood. These receptor sequences come from a man aged 45-60 years in good health.

This clonotype was detected ten times or more. The chain joins TRBV29-1 to TRBJ2-5; 9 bases match TRBD2. CDR1 SQVTM and CDR2 ANQGSEA come from the germline V gene. Trimming at V came to 2 bases and at J to 8 bases, leaving 9 bases not matched to a gene. This CDR3 has 14 residues. The CDR3 region is CSVERAGGPVTQYF. The CDR3, as DNA: TGCAGCGTTGAACGGGCGGGAGGGCCCGTAACCCAGTACTTC.

This clonotype occurred many times. The CDR3, as DNA: TGTGCCAGCAGCTCACAGCCGCAAGAGACCCAGTACTTC. Amino acid sequence: CASSSQPQETQYF. V gene TRBV7-2 combines with J gene TRBJ2-5; D unclear. Germline CDR1 SGHTA, CDR2 FQGNSA. The CDR3 totals 13 residues. Between the trimmed V and J ends, which lost 4 bases and 2 bases, there was a span of 8 bases.

In its sample, this clonotype was seen many times. The chain employs TRBV20-1 and TRBJ1-1; D perhaps matches TRBD1 (5 bases). Germline V gene sequence: CDR1 DFQATT, CDR2 SNEGSKA (reference sequence). This CDR3 contains 14 residues. V was shortened by 5 bases and J by 9 bases, with 22 bases between the two germline ends. Here the CDR3 DNA reads TGCAGTGCTGCTGCTCAGGAGGCAGGGTCAAAAGCTTTCTTT. Amino acid sequence: CSAAAQEAGSKAFF.

This clonotype was recorded many times. The rearrangement uses TRBV6-2 or TRBV6-3 and TRBJ1-5; 9 bases line up with TRBD1. Germline V gives CDR1 MNHEY, CDR2 SVGEGT. V lost 4 bases, J lost 7 bases, and 14 bases stayed unmatched. The CDR3 has 17 residues. The CDR3 spells CASSFSSPGQGSQPQHF. In nucleotides, the CDR3 is TGTGCCAGCAGTTTCTCCTCTCCGGGACAGGGAAGCCAGCCCCAGCATTTT.

This clonotype was seen ten or more times. The chain has TRBV6-5 and TRBJ2-5; 8 bases are a match to TRBD1. The V gene end was trimmed by 5 bases and the J gene end by 1 base; junction bases not matched to a gene: 9. This CDR3 region has 16 residues. Germline-derived CDR1 and CDR2 are MNHEY and SVGAGI. The CDR3 reads CASSNPGTGIQETQYF. CDR3 DNA: TGTGCCAGCAGTAACCCCGGGACAGGTATCCAAGAGACCCAGTACTTC.

In its sample, this clonotype was seen many times. The rearrangement links TRBV5-1 to TRBJ2-1, with 13 bases aligning to TRBD2. V lost 3 bases and J lost 2; bases outside the gene matches: 2. Germline-derived CDR1 and CDR2 are SGHRS and YFSETQ. The CDR3 totals 16 residues. The CDR3 protein is CASSSGLAGPYNEQFF. The CDR3 DNA is TGCGCCAGCAGCTCGGGACTAGCGGGACCCTACAATGAGCAGTTCTTC. The whole variable domain, filled in from reference TRBV5-1 and TRBJ2-1, reads KAGVTQTPRYLIKTRGQQVTLSCSPISGHRSVSWYQQTPGQGLQFLFEYFSETQRNKGNFPGRFSGRQFSNSRSEMNVSTLELGDSALYLCASSSGLAGPYNEQFFGPGTRLTVL.

The table lists this clonotype with many counts. The J gene is TRBJ2-3, the V gene TRBV12-3 or TRBV12-4; no firm D call. V was trimmed by 8 bases and J by 0 bases, leaving 9 bases between them. This CDR3 is built from 13 residues. The CDR3 DNA sequence: TGTGCCAGCCGGACGGCTAGCACAGATACGCAGTATTTT. Its translation: CASRTASTDTQYF.

DNA of the CDR3: TGTGCCAGCAGCCTGGGAGGGACTAGCGACTACAATGAGCAGTTCTTC. Its protein is CASSLGGTSDYNEQFF. The chain joins TRBV5-5 to TRBJ2-1; 10 bases are a match to TRBD2. The V segment lost 4 bases and the J segment 3 bases; nucleotides outside the gene matches: 7. Germline values: CDR1 SGHKS, CDR2 YYEKEE (reference sequence). CDR3 size: 16 residues.

The chain joins TRBV29-1 to TRBJ2-3; D not certain. CDR1 SQVTM and CDR2 ANQGSEA come from the germline V gene. Trimming left V 8 bases short and J 6 bases short, with 21 bases between. CDR3 size: 14 residues. The CDR3 nucleotides read TGCAGCTCTTCGGGCTGGAGCCTCACGGATACGCAGTATTTT. Translated, it gives CSSSGWSLTDTQYF.

Ten or more counts support this clonotype. In DNA form, the CDR3 reads TGCAGTGCTTCCCCCGGGACAGGGATCCAGCCCCAGCATTTT. Protein sequence: CSASPGTGIQPQHF. The chain is built from TRBV20-1 and TRBJ1-5; 9 nucleotides line up with TRBD1. The trim removed 5 bases at V and 7 bases at J, leaving 9 bases unmatched. This CDR3 has 14 residues. The germline CDR1 and CDR2 sequences are DFQATT and SNEGSKA (reference sequence).

This clonotype came up many times. V and J are TRBV7-9 and TRBJ2-4; D is unresolved. V was pared by 1 base and J by 0 bases, with 4 bases between. Germline V gene sequence: CDR1 SEHNR, CDR2 FQNEAQ (reference sequence). The CDR3 runs 14 residues. The CDR3 bases are TGTGCCAGCAGCTTAGACCTAGCCAAAAACATTCAGTACTTC. This gives the protein CASSLDLAKNIQYF.

In its sample, this clonotype was seen many times. The chain carries TRBV28 and TRBJ1-1; D not resolved. V gave up 6 bases and J gave up 5 bases, with 10 bases separating them. The CDR3 is 12 amino acids. Germline lookup yields CDR1 MDHEN and CDR2 SYDVKM. The CDR3 bases are TGTGCCAGCAGATTAGTGGGAACTGAAGCTTTCTTT. Amino acid sequence: CASRLVGTEAFF.

In this sample, this clonotype turned up a few times. The V call is TRBV19, the J call TRBJ2-3, with 7 nucleotides matching TRBD2. The V segment lost 5 bases and the J segment 5 bases; nucleotides outside the gene matches: 4. The CDR3 runs to 13 residues. CDR1 and CDR2 (germline): LNHDA, SQIVND (reference sequence). The CDR3 region has the DNA TGTGCCAGTAGTGTGTTAGCGGGAGATACGCAGTATTTT. It codes for CASSVLAGDTQYF.

The rearrangement joins TRBV18 to TRBJ2-7; 7 nucleotides align to TRBD1. J gave up 3 bases and V 2 bases, and 1 base lay outside the gene matches. The CDR3 extends over 13 amino acids. Germline V gives CDR1 KGHSH, CDR2 LQKENI. For the CDR3, the DNA is TGTGCCAGCTCACCAGGGACAGACTACGAGCAGTACTTC. This encodes CASSPGTDYEQYF.